A single T cell receptor beta chain is shown here with its context. Its antigen is unidentified. The entry originates in a study of CD8+CD57+ T cells in acquired aplastic anemia. Study context: An average of roughly 2.9 ug of DNA was obtained from sorted CD4+ and CD8+ cells. Study findings and constraints: No significant patient-versus-control difference appeared in CD8+ Simpson's diversity.

For CDR3 and TCR beta VDJ profiling, genomic DNA was the template used. MiXCR was run by TCRdb on the reads, yielding one entry per CDR3 protein. The data hold 60,000 to 75,000 distinct CDR3 sequences, with 50% to 70% observed a single time. This CDR3 comprises 11 residues. Germline V gene data show CDR1 as SGDLS and CDR2 as YYNGEE. V dropped 0 bases and J dropped 11 bases, with 6 bases sitting between them. This TCR was sampled from a human donor in good health, serving as a control. The specimen sequenced was sorted CD4+, CD8+, or CD8+CD57+ T cells (not recorded which) from PBMCs. The chain combines TRBV9 with TRBJ2-1; no clear D gene. The CDR3 DNA reads TGTGCCAGCAGCGTAGATCAGAAGCAGTTCTTC. The encoded protein is CASSVDQKQFF.